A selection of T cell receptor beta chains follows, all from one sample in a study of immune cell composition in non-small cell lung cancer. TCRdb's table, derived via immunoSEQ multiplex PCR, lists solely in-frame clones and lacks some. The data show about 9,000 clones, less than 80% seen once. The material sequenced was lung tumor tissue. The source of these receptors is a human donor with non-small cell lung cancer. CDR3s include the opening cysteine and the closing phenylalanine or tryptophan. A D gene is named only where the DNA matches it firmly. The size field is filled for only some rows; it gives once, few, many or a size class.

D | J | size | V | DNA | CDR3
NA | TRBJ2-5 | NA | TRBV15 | TGTGCCACCAGCAATAACTCAAAAGAGACCCAGTACTTC | CATSNNSKETQYF
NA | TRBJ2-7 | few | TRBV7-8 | TGTGCCAGCAGCTTAGGTGACATCCCCCAAGAGCAGTACTTC | CASSLGDIPQEQYF
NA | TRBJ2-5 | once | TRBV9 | TGTGCCAGCAGCGTAGAGGGGGCGGGGAGGCGAGAGACCCAGTACTTC | CASSVEGAGRRETQYF
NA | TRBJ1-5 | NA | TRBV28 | TGTGCCAGCAGTTTAAACCTCGATCAGCCCCAGCATTTT | CASSLNLDQPQHF
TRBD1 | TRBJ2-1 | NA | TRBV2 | TGTGCCAGCAGTGACCTGGAGGGACAGGTCCCCAATAATGAGCAGTTCTTC | CASSDLEGQVPNNEQFF
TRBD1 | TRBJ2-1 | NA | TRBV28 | TGTGCCAGCAGCCACGAACAGGGGGGCTACAATGAGCAGTTCTTC | CASSHEQGGYNEQFF
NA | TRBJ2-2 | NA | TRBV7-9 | TGTGCCAGCAGCCCACCGAGGTCCGGCACCGGGGAGCTGTTTTTT | CASSPPRSGTGELFF
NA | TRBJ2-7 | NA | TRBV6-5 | TGTGCCAGCCATGACGCCTACGAGCAGTACTTC | CASHDAYEQYF
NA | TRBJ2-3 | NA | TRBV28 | TGTGCCAGCAGTGTGGCAGGAAGCACAGATACGCAGTATTTT | CASSVAGSTDTQYF
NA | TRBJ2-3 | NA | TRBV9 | TGTGCCAGCAGCGTAGGGAGGCGCCGTGGCACAGATACGCAGTATTTT | CASSVGRRRGTDTQYF
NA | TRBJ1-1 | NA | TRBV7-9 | TGTGCCAGCAGCCCAGCACCCGGACGGGTGAACACTGAAGCTTTCTTT | CASSPAPGRVNTEAFF
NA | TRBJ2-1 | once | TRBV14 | TGTGCCAGCAGCCAAGCTCGGGCTAACCCGTACGCCTACAATGAGCAGTTCTTC | CASSQARANPYAYNEQFF
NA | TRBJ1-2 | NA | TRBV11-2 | TGTGCCAGCAGTATTCGCCCAGCCTATGGCTACACCTTC | CASSIRPAYGYTF
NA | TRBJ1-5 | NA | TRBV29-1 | TGCAGCGTTGGACAGGCGGGGCAGCCCCAGCATTTT | CSVGQAGQPQHF
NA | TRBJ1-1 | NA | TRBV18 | TGTGCCAGCTCACTGAGGGGGAGGGAAGCTTTCTTT | CASSLRGREAFF
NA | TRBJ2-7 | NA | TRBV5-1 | TGCGCCAGCAGCTTGGCCGGACCGACGAGCTCCTACGAGCAGTACTTC | CASSLAGPTSSYEQYF
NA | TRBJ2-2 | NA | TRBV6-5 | TGTGCCAGCAGCGCCTTGGTTTCCGGGGAGCTGTTTTTT | CASSALVSGELFF
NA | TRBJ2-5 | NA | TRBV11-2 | TGTGCCAGCAGCCCCCCTAGGGGGAGGGGTTTAGAGACCCAGTACTTC | CASSPPRGRGLETQYF
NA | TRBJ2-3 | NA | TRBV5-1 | TGCGCCAGCAGCTTTCTCTTTGGAGATACGCAGTATTTT | CASSFLFGDTQYF
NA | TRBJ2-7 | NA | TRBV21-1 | TGTGCCAGCAGCAAACACCGGGACAGGGGGGCCTACGAGCAGTACTTC | CASSKHRDRGAYEQYF
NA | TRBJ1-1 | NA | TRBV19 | TGTGCCAGTACTTGGGGCAGGGGAGGGACTGAAGCTTTCTTT | CASTWGRGGTEAFF
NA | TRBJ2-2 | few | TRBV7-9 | TGTGCCAGCAGCCCAGTAGGGGCGGGGAACACCGGGGAGCTGTTTTTT | CASSPVGAGNTGELFF
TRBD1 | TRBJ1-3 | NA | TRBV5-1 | TGCGCCAGCAGCTTGTCGACAGGGTCTGGAAACACCATATATTTT | CASSLSTGSGNTIYF
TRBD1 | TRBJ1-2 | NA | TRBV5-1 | TGCGCCAGCAGCTCCTCAGGGGGCAACTATGGCTACACCTTC | CASSSSGGNYGYTF
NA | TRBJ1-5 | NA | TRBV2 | TGTGCCAGCAGTGACAGGGCCTCGAATCAGCCCCAGCATTTT | CASSDRASNQPQHF
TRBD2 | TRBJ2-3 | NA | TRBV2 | TGTGCCAGCAGTGAACGGGGAGGGGGCACAGATACGCAGTATTTT | CASSERGGGTDTQYF
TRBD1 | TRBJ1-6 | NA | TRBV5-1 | TGCGCCAGCAGCTTGGGGACAGGGTGGCGATCACCCCTCCACTTT | CASSLGTGWRSPLHF
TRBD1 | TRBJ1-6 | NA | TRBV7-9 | TGTGCCAGCAGCCTAGGACAGGGTTTCTATAATTCACCCCTCCACTTT | CASSLGQGFYNSPLHF
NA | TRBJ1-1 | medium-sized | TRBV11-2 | TGTGCCAGCAGCTTCTGGGGTGGCGTCTTGGATGAAGCTTTCTTT | CASSFWGGVLDEAFF
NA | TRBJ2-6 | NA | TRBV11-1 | TGTGCCAGCAGCTGGACTGGCAACTCTGGGGCCAACGTCCTGACTTTC | CASSWTGNSGANVLTF
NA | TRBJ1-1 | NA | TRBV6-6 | TGTGCCAGCTGGGCAGGAAAGCACACTGAAGCTTTCTTT | CASWAGKHTEAFF
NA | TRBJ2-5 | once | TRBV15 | TGTGCCACCAGTTTCGGCCAAGAGACCCAGTACTTC | CATSFGQETQYF
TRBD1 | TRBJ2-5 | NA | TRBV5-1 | TGCGCCAGCAGCCGACAGGGGTTGGCTTCTGAGACCCAGTACTTC | CASSRQGLASETQYF
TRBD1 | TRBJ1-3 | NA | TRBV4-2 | TGTGCCAGCAGCCAGTACGACAGGGACTCTGGAAACACCATATATTTT | CASSQYDRDSGNTIYF
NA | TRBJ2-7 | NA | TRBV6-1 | TGTGCCAGCAGTGTTCTAAACGAGCAGTACTTC | CASSVLNEQYF
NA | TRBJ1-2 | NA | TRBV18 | TGTGCCAGCTCACCACGGGTCGCGTCGGGCTACACCTTC | CASSPRVASGYTF
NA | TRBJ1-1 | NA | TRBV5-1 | TGCGCCAGCAGCTTGCCCGACCGGGCCCTGAACACTGAAGCTTTCTTT | CASSLPDRALNTEAFF
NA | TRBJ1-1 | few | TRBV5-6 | TGTGCCAGCAGCGTCACCCAGGGGAAAGCTTTCTTT | CASSVTQGKAFF
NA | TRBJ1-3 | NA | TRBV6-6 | TGTGCCAGCCGGCGGGGGTCTTCTGGAAACACCATATATTTT | CASRRGSSGNTIYF
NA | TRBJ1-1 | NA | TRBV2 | TGTGCCAGCAGTCGGGGGGACACTGAAGCTTTCTTT | CASSRGDTEAFF
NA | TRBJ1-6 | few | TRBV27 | TGTGCCAGCAGAGACCGTACCTATAATTCACCCCTCCACTTT | CASRDRTYNSPLHF
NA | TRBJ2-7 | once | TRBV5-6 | TGTGCCAGCGGGGCGGGGATTTACGAGCAGTACTTC | CASGAGIYEQYF
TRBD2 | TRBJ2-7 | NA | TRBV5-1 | TGCGCCAGCAGCTCGCAACCGGGACTAGCGGGAGCGGGCGAGCAGTACTTC | CASSSQPGLAGAGEQYF
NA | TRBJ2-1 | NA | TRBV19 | TGTGCCACCAGGCGAGTTAATGAGCAGTTCTTC | CATRRVNEQFF
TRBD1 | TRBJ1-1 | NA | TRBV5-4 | TGTGCCAGCAGCTCGCAGGGGGTCAAGAATGAAGCTTTCTTT | CASSSQGVKNEAFF
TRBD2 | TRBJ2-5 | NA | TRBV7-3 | TGTGCCAGCAGTTCGGGGGGAGGGTGGGGGACCCAGTACTTC | CASSSGGGWGTQYF
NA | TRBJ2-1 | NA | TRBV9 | TGTGCCAGCAGCGTAGAGGACAGCTCCTACAATGAGCAGTTCTTC | CASSVEDSSYNEQFF
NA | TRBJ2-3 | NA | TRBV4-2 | TGTGCCAGCAGCCAAGGCAGACTTACAGATACGCAGTATTTT | CASSQGRLTDTQYF
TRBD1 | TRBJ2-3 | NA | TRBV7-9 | TGTGCCAGCAGCATCCGGGACAGGGGAGGGAAGGATACGCAGTATTTT | CASSIRDRGGKDTQYF
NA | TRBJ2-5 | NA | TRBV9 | TGTGCCAGCTTGGAGGGAGAGGGGACCCACCGAAGAGCCCAGTACTTC | CASLEGEGTHRRAQYF
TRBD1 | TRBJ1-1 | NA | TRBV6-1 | TGTGCCAGCCGAGAGGCCAGGGGGGTGACTGAAGCTTTCTTT | CASREARGVTEAFF
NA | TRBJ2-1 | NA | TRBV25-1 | TGTGCCAGCAGTGAAGTGACAGATTCCCGGAATGAGCAGTTCTTC | CASSEVTDSRNEQFF
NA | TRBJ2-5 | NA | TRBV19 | TGTGCCAGTAGTATAGAGGGGGCCCCAGAGACCCAGTACTTC | CASSIEGAPETQYF
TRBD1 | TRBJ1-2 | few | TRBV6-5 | TGTGCCAGCAGTTACTCGGGGTCCAGGGGGCGTCCTGGCTACACCTTC | CASSYSGSRGRPGYTF